This TCR beta chain was captured in a study of regulatory T cells in long-lasting Graves disease listed by TCRdb under 2021. Turning to the overall study: In the newly diagnosed Graves' disease group, patients had been taking antithyroid drugs for less than 3 months. This study used TCR sequencing and RNA sequencing of peripheral blood to compare persistent Graves' disease patients against newly diagnosed Graves' disease patients. The study was registered as a clinical trial and conducted in China. TCR sequencing covered 13 persistent and around 20 newly diagnosed Graves' disease patients, about 35 samples in total.

V is cut back by 3 bases and J by 5 bases, with 3 bases in the junction unmatched. The CDR3 contains 13 residues, cysteine and phenylalanine counted. Kept here is only the CDR3 DNA, which spans 39 bases and is read in frame from base 1. The germline V gene sets CDR1 to SNHLY and CDR2 to FYNNEI. Study-wide conclusions, independent of this receptor: Patients with persistent disease shared more public clonotypes (fewer than 3,000) than newly diagnosed patients did (more than 900). Persistent Graves' disease patients showed lower TCR Shannon entropy and fewer highly expanded clones than newly diagnosed patients, suggesting clonal expansion. The authors noted that the small sample size was a limitation that may lower accuracy. Peripheral blood alone was examined, since thyroid tissue, which constituted the primary lesion, could not be accessed. Sequencing and analysis were restricted to the TCR beta chain. TRBV28, TRBJ1-2 and TRBJ2-5 were preferentially used in persistent disease, while TRBV20-1 and TRBJ2-1 were favored in newly diagnosed disease.

The label giving this sample's time point can be read as: newly diagnosed GD, antithyroid drugs for less than 3 months. RNA was extracted from PBMCs in TRIzol for both TCR sequencing and RNA sequencing. The diagnosis of Graves' disease was made according to American Thyroid Association guidelines. Patients for the study were recruited at an endocrinology department in Xi'an, China. Each patient gave approximately 8.8 milliliters of peripheral blood, collected in an EDTA anticoagulant tube. PBMCs were isolated by Ficoll Paque Plus density gradient separation without further T cell sorting. RNA quality was checked with an Agilent 2100 Bioanalyzer and agarose gel, and concentration with a NanoDrop 2000. This clonotype occurred a few times. Its antigen remains unidentified. Per-base quality was not reported, and no clone a single base away is much larger than it. Receptor amplification or capture employed multiplex PCR. Data came from an Illumina HiSeq 4000. iRepertoire HTBI primers and Arm-PCR amplification of CDR3 regions were used to construct TCR beta libraries. PCR products were gel purified before sequencing. In the authors' own workflow: Across samples, around 62 TRBV and over 11 TRBJ segments were identified and used for gene usage analysis of CDR3 amino acid clonotypes. COPE and FqMerger were used to merge filtered high-quality paired reads into contigs. Contigs were aligned with BLAST to IMGT TRBV, TRBD and TRBJ reference genes, and CDR3 was defined per IMGT. Highly expanded clones were defined as clonotypes with a frequency above 0.1%. Shannon entropy served as the measure of repertoire diversity, while the Gini coefficient captured V-J evenness. A clonotype found in more than one individual was treated as public. In-frame beta chains were kept once TCRdb had trimmed the public reads at Q25 with fastp and called clones with MiXCR. Rows matching on CDR3 protein sequence are summarized as one entry with the most common DNA and genes. TCRdb assigned the V and J calls; the authors' analysis was not used. The sample table holds more than 300,000 distinct CDR3 sequences, of which 12% were seen once. Together, the top ten hold about 19% of the sample.

These data also formed part of another study, on T cells in Graves' hyperthyroidism and ophthalmopathy. That second publication adds: A patient counted as having stable Graves' hyperthyroidism if no progression to ophthalmopathy occurred over 18 months of follow-up. The hyperthyroidism patients were between 18 and 65 years old and newly diagnosed, with a disease duration of less than 2 months. The study excluded patients with uncontrolled infections, other autoimmune diseases, pregnancy or lactation. Diagnoses were based on clinical symptoms, serum thyroxine and TRAb, thyroid ultrasound and orbital computed tomography. For the first round of RT-PCR on the TCR CDR3, the HTBI primer set was used together with the Qiagen OneStep RT-PCR kit. Most expanded thyroid clonotypes (frequency above 0.001) were also found in blood, which suggests that blood repertoires may mirror thyroid immune responses. In cross-validation, a model built on a 13 V-J signature told ophthalmopathy apart from stable hyperthyroidism with approximately 90% sensitivity and approximately 81% specificity, and in testing the same model reached 80%/75%. During validation, the model predicted progression to ophthalmopathy a median of approximately 6.5 months ahead of onset, with approximately 71% sensitivity and 72% to 80% specificity. TCR V-J signatures able to tell the groups apart were searched for in a discovery cohort of approximately 95 patients, of whom around 42 had Graves' ophthalmopathy and about 60 had stable Graves' hyperthyroidism. Prospective prediction of ophthalmopathy was tested in an independent validation cohort of 18 to 20 hyperthyroidism patients and 17 patients who later progressed to ophthalmopathy. For training and testing, the 100 patients in the discovery cohort were randomly divided in a 7:3 ratio. In addition, the study compared T-cell repertoires in thyroid tissue and in blood from five to seven Graves' hyperthyroidism patients. Following sampling, methimazole starting at 30 mg daily was given to hyperthyroidism patients, and high-dose intravenous methylprednisolone was given to ophthalmopathy patients. Libraries were constructed in a second round of multiplex PCR, after which size selection and purification were carried out. Paired-end sequencing of the libraries was performed with 100 bp reads on an Illumina HiSeq2000. SOAPnuke was used to process the raw data, removing reads that contained adapters or uncalled bases, had a mean Phred below 15, or lacked an exact match to the constant primer or identifier. High-quality paired reads were merged using COPE v1.2.5, and each unique nucleotide sequence was defined as a clonotype. MiTCR v1.1 was used to align the clonotypes against IMGT TRBV, TRBD and TRBJ reference segments. Analysis was restricted to V-J combinations with a frequency above 0.0001, which covered 98% to 99.2% of repertoires. The TCS score was defined as the ratio of F50 (clonal expansion) to E x V (chaos), calculated using BLOSUM62-based TCRdist between CDR3 peptides within each V-J. Welch's t-statistics and random forest reduced around 510 V-J features to 13, which were used in a naive Bayes classifier (R e1071). No statistical method was used to fix the sample size in advance, and group allocation was not hidden from the investigators. According to the paper, TCR Vbeta CDR3 sequencing was carried out on some 130 peripheral blood samples, which came from approximately 41 ophthalmopathy, under 80 hyperthyroidism and approximately 17 progressor patients.

Here the chain combines TRBV2 and TRBJ2-5; 7 middle bases align to TRBD2. This specimen was peripheral blood mononuclear cells (PBMCs), taken at new diagnosis, from a patient treated with antithyroid drugs. The clonotype comes from a woman under 30 with Graves disease. Donor details come from another sample of the same person, matched by shared clones. For the CDR3, the sequence is CASSEGSGETQYF. DNA sequence: TGTGCCAGCAGTGAGGGTAGCGGGGAGACCCAGTACTTC.